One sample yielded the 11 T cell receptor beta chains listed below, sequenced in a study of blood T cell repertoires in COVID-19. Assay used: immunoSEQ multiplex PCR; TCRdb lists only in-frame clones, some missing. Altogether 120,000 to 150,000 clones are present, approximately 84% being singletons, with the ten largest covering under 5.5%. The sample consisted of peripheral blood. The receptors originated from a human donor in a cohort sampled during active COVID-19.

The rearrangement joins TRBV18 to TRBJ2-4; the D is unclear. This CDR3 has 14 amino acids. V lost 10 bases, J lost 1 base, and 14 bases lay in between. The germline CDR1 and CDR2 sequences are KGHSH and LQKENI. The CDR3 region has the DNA TGTGCCAACTCGCAAGAGGAGGCCAAAAACATTCAGTACTTC. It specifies CANSQEEAKNIQYF.

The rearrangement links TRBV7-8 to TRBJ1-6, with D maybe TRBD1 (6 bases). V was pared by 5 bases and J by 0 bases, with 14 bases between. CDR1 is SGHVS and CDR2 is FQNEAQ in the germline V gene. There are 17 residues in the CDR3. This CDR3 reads CASSQLRDTSYNSPLHF. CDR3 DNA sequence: TGTGCCAGCAGCCAACTCCGGGACACCTCCTATAATTCACCCCTCCACTTT.

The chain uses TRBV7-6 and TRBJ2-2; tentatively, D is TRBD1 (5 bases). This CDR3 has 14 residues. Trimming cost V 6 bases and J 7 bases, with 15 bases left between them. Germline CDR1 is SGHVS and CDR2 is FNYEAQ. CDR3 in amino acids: CASSSDSAHGELFF. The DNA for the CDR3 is TGTGCCAGCAGTTCTGACAGCGCCCACGGGGAGCTGTTTTTT.

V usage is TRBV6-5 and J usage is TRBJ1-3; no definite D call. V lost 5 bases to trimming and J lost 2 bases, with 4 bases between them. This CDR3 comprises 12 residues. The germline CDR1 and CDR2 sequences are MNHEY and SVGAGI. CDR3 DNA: TGTGCCAGCAGTCAAACTGGAAACACCATATATTTT. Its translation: CASSQTGNTIYF.

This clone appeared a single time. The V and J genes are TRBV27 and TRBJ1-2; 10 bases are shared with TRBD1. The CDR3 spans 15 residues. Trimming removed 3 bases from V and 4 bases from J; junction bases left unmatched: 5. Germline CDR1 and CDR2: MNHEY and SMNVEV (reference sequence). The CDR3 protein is CASSLTGTGVYGYTF. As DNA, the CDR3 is TGTGCCAGCAGTTTGACCGGGACAGGGGTCTATGGCTACACCTTC.

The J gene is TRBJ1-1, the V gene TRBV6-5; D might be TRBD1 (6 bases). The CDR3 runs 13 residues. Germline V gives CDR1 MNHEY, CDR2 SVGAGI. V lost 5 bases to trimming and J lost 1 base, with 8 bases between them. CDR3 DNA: TGTGCCAGCAGTCAACAGGGGAACACTGAAGCTTTCTTT. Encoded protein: CASSQQGNTEAFF.

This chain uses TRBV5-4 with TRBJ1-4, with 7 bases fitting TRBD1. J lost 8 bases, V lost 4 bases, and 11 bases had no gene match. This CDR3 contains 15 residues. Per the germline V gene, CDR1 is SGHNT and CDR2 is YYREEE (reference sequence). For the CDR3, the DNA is TGTGCCAGCAGCGCCACCCAGGGGGGAGAGGAAAAACTGTTTTTT. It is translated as CASSATQGGEEKLFF.

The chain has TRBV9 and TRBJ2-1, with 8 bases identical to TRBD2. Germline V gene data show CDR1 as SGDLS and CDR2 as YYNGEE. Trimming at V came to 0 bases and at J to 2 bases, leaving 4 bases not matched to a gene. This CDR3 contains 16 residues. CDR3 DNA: TGTGCCAGCAGCGTAGCCAGCGGGAGCGCCTACAATGAGCAGTTCTTC. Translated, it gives CASSVASGSAYNEQFF. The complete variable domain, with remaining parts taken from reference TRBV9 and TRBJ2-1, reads DSGVTQTPKHLITATGQRVTLRCSPRSGDLSVYWYQQSLDQGLQFLIQYYNGEERAKGNILERFSAQQFPDLHSELNLSSLELGDSALYFCASSVASGSAYNEQFFGPGTRLTVL.

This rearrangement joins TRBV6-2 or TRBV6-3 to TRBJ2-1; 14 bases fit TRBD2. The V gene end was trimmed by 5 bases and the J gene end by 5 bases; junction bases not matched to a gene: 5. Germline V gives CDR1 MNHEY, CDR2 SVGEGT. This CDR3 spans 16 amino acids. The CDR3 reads CASSIQGLAGDNEQFF. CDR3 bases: TGTGCCAGCAGTATCCAGGGACTAGCGGGAGACAATGAGCAGTTCTTC.

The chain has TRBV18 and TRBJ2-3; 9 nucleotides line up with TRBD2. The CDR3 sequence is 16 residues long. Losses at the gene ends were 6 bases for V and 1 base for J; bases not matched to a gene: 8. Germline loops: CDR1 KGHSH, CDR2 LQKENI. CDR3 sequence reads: CASSSGRGGRTDTQYF. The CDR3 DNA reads TGTGCCAGCTCTTCCGGGCGGGGGGGTCGCACAGATACGCAGTATTTT.

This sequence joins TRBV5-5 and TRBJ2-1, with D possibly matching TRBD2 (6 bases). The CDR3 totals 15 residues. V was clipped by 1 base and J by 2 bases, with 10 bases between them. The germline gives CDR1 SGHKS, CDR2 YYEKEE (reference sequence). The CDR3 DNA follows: TGTGCCAGCAGCTTGTTTCGGGAGCCCTACAATGAGCAGTTCTTC. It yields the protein CASSLFREPYNEQFF.